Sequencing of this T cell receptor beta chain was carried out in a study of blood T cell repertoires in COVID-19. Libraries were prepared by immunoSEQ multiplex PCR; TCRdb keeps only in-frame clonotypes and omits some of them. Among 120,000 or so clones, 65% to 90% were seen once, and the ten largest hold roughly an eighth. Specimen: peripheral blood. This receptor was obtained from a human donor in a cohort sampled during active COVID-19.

CDR3: CASRYPRGGAAVGELFF. For the CDR3, the DNA is TGTGCCAGCAGATACCCTCGCGGGGGGGCCGCGGTCGGGGAGCTGTTTTTT. The chain uses TRBV2 and TRBJ2-2, with 9 positions matching TRBD2. The CDR3 is made up of 17 amino acids. CDR1 SNHLY and CDR2 FYNNEI come from the germline V gene. J was trimmed by 7 bases and V by 6 bases; bases with no gene match: 15.